Listed below are T cell receptor beta chains from one sample, sequenced in a study of T-cell reconstitution after alpha-beta-depleted transplantation in children. TCRdb re-called the PCR reads with MiXCR, one entry per CDR3 protein. The table records about 830,000 distinct CDR3 sequences, less than 20% of them present only once. The source material was PBMCs, mostly from graft donor cells, sampled 360 days after TCRalphabeta/CD19-depleted stem cell transplant. These receptors all stem from a male patient younger than 18 who had a stem cell transplant for acute lymphoblastic leukemia, so the T cells may come from the graft donor. CDR3s include the opening cysteine and the closing phenylalanine or tryptophan. The D gene is left open where the match is weak. Size is omitted from some rows. Given values are once, few, many or a class for expanded clones.

TRBJ2-1 | TRBV6-1 | 15 | - | few | CASSVNGGSYNEQFF | TGTGCCAGCAGTGTGAACGGGGGCTCCTACAATGAGCAGTTCTTC
TRBJ2-3 | TRBV4-1 | 17 | TRBD2 | - | CASRQVGREAGADTQYF | TGCGCCAGCAGACAAGTAGGGCGGGAGGCCGGAGCAGATACGCAGTATTTT
TRBJ2-7 | TRBV12-3/TRBV12-4 | 13 | - | - | CASSSLSVYEQYF | TGTGCCAGCAGTTCCTTGTCAGTCTACGAGCAGTACTTC
TRBJ2-2 | TRBV6-1 | 16 | TRBD2 | few | CASSRKPLAGAGELFF | TGTGCCAGCAGCCGTAAGCCACTAGCGGGTGCCGGGGAGCTGTTTTTT
TRBJ2-2 | TRBV5-1 | 16 | TRBD2 | many | CASRVTSGSFTGELFF | TGCGCCAGCAGAGTTACTAGCGGGAGTTTTACCGGGGAGCTGTTTTTT
TRBJ2-2 | TRBV18 | 16 | - | few | CASSSAFATNTGELFF | TGTGCCAGCTCCTCCGCCTTTGCGACGAACACCGGGGAGCTGTTTTTT
TRBJ2-1 | TRBV5-1 | 17 | - | - | CASSQPPDSLFYNEQFF | TGCGCCAGCAGTCAGCCCCCGGACAGCCTTTTCTACAATGAGCAGTTCTTC
TRBJ2-7 | TRBV29-1 | 12 | TRBD1 | few | CSVADRSYEQYF | TGCAGCGTTGCGGACAGGTCCTACGAGCAGTACTTC
TRBJ2-2 | TRBV14 | 13 | - | few | CASSLAITGELFF | TGTGCCAGCAGCCTAGCCATTACCGGGGAGCTGTTTTTT
TRBJ1-1 | TRBV5-1 | 16 | - | many | CASSLNRAGMNTEAFF | TGCGCCAGCAGCTTGAACCGGGCAGGTATGAACACTGAAGCTTTCTTT
TRBJ2-7 | TRBV4-1 | 17 | TRBD2 | - | CASSQGQGLAGGTEQYF | TGCGCCAGCAGCCAAGGGCAAGGGCTAGCGGGAGGAACCGAGCAGTACTTC
TRBJ1-1 | TRBV2 | 14 | - | few | CASSEVGVNTEAFF | TGTGCCAGCAGTGAAGTAGGGGTGAACACTGAAGCTTTCTTT
TRBJ2-7 | TRBV5-1 | 17 | TRBD1 | few | CASSGGTGGLHSYEQYF | TGCGCCAGCAGCGGCGGGACAGGCGGCCTCCACTCCTACGAGCAGTACTTC